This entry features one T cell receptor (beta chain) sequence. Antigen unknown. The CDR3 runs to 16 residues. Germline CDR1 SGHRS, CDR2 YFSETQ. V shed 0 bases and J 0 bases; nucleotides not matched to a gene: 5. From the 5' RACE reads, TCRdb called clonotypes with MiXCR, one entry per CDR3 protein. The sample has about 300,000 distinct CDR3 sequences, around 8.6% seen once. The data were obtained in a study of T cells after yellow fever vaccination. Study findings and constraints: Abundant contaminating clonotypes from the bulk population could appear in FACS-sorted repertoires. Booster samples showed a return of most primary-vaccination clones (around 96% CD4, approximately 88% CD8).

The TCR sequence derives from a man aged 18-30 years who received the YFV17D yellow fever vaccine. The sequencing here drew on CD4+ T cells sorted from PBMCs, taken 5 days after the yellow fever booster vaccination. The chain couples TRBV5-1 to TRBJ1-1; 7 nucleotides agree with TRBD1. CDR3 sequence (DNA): TGCGCCAGCAGCTTGGCCAAAGGACAGGTGAACACTGAAGCTTTCTTT. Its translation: CASSLAKGQVNTEAFF.